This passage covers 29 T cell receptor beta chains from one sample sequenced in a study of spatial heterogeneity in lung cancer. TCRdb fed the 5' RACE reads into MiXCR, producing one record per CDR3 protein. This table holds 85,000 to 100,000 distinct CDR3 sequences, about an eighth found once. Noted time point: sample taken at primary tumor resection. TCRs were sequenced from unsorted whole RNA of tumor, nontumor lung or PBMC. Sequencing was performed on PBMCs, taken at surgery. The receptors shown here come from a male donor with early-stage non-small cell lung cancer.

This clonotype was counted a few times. The CDR3 region has the DNA TGTGCCAGCAGTCCCATCCGGGGGGGAAATCAGCCCCAGCATTTT. Protein product: CASSPIRGGNQPQHF. This chain joins TRBV12-3 or TRBV12-4 and TRBJ1-5; maybe TRBD1 (5 bases). This CDR3 spans 15 amino acids. The V and J ends lost 5 bases and 4 bases respectively, with 15 bases between them.

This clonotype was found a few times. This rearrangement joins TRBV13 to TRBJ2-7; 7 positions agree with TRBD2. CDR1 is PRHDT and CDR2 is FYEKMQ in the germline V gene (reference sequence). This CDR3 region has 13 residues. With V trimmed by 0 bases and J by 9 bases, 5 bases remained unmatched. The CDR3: CASSLGTSVGQYF. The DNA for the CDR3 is TGTGCCAGCAGCTTAGGTACTAGCGTCGGGCAGTACTTC.

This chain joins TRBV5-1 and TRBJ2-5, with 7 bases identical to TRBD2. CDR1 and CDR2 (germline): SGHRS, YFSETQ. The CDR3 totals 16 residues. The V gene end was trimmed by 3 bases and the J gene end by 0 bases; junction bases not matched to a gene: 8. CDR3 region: CASSSGGSGYQETQYF. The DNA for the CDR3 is TGCGCCAGCAGCTCTGGGGGTAGCGGGTACCAAGAGACCCAGTACTTC.

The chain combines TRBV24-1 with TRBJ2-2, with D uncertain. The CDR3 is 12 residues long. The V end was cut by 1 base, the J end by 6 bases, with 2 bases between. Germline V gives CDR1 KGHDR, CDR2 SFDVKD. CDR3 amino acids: CATSDFPGELFF. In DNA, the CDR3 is TGTGCCACCAGTGATTTTCCCGGGGAGCTGTTTTTT.

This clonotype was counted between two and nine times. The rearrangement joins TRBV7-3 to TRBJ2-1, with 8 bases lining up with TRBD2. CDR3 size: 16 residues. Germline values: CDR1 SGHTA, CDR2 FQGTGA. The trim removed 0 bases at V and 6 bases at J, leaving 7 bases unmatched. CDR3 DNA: TGTGCCAGCAGCTTAACGGGGCTAGCGGGTATCAATGAGCAGTTCTTC. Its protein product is CASSLTGLAGINEQFF.

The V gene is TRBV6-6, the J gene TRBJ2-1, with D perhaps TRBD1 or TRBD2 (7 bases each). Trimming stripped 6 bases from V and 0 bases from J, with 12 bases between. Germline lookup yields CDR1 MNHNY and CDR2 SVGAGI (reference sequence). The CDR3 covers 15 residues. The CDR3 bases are TGTGCCAGCAGCCAGGGGGGGAGCTCCTACAATGAGCAGTTCTTC. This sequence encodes CASSQGGSSYNEQFF.

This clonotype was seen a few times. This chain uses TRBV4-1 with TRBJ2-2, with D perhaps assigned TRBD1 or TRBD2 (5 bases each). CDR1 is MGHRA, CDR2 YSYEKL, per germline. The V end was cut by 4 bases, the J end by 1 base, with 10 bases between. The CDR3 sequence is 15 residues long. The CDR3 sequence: CASSRGTLNTGELFF. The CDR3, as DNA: TGCGCCAGCAGCCGGGGGACCCTGAACACCGGGGAGCTGTTTTTT.

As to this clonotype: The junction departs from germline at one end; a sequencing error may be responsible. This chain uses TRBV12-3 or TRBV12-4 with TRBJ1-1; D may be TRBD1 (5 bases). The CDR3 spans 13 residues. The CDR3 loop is CVSRQTVNTEAFF. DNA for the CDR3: TGTGTCAGCAGACAGACAGTGAACACTGAAGCTTTCTTT.

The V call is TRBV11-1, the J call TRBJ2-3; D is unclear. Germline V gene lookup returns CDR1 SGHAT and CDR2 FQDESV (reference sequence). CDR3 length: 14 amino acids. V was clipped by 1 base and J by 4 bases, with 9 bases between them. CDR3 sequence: CASSLELAPDTQYF. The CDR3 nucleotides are TGTGCCAGCAGCTTAGAATTGGCACCAGATACGCAGTATTTT.

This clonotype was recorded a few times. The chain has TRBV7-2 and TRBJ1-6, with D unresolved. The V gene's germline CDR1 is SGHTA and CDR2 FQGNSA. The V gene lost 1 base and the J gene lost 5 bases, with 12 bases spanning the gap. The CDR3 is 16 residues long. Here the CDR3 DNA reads TGTGCCAGCAGCTTAGTGGGCAGACCAAATAATTCACCCCTCCACTTT. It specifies CASSLVGRPNNSPLHF.

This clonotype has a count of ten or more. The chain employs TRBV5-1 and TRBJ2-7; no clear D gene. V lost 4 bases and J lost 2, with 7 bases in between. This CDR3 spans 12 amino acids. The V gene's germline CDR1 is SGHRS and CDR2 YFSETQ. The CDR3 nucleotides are TGCGCCAGCAGCGGACCCGCCTACGAGCAGTACTTC. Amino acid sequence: CASSGPAYEQYF.

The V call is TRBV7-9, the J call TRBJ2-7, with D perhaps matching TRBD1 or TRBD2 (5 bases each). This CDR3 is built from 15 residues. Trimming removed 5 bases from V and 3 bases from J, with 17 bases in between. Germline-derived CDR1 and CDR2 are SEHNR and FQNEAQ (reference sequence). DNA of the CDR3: TGTGCCAGCAGCCTGACGAGGGACCGATACTACGAGCAGTACTTC. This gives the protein CASSLTRDRYYEQYF. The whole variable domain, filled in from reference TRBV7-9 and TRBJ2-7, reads DTGVSQNPRHKITKRGQNVTFRCDPISEHNRLYWYRQTLGQGPEFLTYFQNEAQLEKSRLLSDRFSAERPKGSFSTLEIQRTEQGDSAMYLCASSLTRDRYYEQYFGPGTRLTVT.

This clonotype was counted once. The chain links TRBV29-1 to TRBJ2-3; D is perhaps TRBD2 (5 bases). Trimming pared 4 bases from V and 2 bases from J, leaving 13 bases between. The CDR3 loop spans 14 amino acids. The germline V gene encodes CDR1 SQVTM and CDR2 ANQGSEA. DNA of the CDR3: TGCAGCGTTGCGCAAGGACTGATCACAGATACGCAGTATTTT. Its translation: CSVAQGLITDTQYF.

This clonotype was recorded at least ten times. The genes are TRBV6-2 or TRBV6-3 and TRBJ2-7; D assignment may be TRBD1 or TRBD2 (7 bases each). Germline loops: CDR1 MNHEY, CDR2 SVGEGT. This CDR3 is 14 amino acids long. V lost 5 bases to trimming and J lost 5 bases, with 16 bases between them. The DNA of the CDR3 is TGTGCCAGCAGTACAGGGGCGGGAGCGGACGAGCAGTACTTC. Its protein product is CASSTGAGADEQYF.

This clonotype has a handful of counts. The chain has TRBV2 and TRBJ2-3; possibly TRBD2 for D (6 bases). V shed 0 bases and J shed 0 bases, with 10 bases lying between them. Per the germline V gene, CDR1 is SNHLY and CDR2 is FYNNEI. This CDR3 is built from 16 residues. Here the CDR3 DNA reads TGTGCCAGCAGTGAAGCGCGGAGGGTGAGCACAGATACGCAGTATTTT. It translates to CASSEARRVSTDTQYF.

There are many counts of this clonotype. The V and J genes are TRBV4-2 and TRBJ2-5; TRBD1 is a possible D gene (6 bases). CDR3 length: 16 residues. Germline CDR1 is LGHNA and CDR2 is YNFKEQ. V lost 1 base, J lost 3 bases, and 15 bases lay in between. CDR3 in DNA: TGTGCCAGCAGCCAAGTTGCCCGGGACACTAAAGAGACCCAGTACTTC. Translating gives CASSQVARDTKETQYF.

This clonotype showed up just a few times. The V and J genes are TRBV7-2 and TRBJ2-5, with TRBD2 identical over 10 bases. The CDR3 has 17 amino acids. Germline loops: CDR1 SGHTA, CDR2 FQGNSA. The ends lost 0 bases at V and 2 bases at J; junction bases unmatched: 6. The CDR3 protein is CASSLASGRSGQETQYF. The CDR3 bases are TGTGCCAGCAGCTTAGCTAGCGGGAGGTCGGGACAAGAGACCCAGTACTTC.

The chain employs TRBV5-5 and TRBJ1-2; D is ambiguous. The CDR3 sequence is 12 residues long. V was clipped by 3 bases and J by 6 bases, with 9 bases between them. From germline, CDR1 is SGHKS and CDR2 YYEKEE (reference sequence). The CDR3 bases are TGTGCCAGCAGCTCTACAGTGGATGGCTACACCTTC. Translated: CASSSTVDGYTF. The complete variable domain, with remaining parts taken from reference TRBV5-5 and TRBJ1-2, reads DAGVTQSPTHLIKTRGQQVTLRCSPISGHKSVSWYQQVLGQGPQFIFQYYEKEERGRGNFPDRFSARQFPNYSSELNVNALLLGDSALYLCASSSTVDGYTFGSGTRLTVV.

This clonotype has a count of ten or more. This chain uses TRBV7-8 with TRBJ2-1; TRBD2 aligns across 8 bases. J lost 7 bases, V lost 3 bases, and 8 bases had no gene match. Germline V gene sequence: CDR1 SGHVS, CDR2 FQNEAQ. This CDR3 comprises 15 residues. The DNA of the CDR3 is TGTGCCAGCAGCTTCTTCGGGACTAGAGAGAATGAGCAGTTCTTC. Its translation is CASSFFGTRENEQFF.

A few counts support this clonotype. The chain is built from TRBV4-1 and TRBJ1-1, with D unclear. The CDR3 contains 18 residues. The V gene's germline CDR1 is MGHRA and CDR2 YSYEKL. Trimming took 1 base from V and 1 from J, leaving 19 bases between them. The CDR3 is CASSQVWPSAQRNTEAFF. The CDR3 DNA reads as TGCGCCAGCAGCCAAGTTTGGCCCTCGGCCCAGAGGAACACTGAAGCTTTCTTT.

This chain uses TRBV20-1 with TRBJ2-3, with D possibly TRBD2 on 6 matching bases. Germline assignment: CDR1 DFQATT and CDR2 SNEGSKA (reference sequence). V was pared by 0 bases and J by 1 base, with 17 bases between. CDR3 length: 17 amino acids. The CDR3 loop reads CSARDPDGSRGTDTQYF. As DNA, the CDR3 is TGCAGTGCTAGAGACCCTGACGGGAGCCGTGGCACAGATACGCAGTATTTT.

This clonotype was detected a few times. The CDR3 nucleotides read TGTGCCAGCAGTTTAGTAGCAGGTCAGCTAGCCAAAAACATTCAGTACTTC. Protein: CASSLVAGQLAKNIQYF. This chain links TRBV12-3 or TRBV12-4 with TRBJ2-4; no clear D. This CDR3 has 17 amino acids. Trimming stripped 1 base from V and 0 bases from J, with 13 bases between.

The CDR3 loop is CSARDDITDTQYF. CDR3 nucleotides: TGCAGTGCCCGGGACGACATCACAGATACGCAGTATTTT. This chain links TRBV20-1 with TRBJ2-3; D may be TRBD1 or TRBD2 (5 bases each). The V end lost 6 bases, the J end lost 2 bases, and 12 bases lay between the germline ends. Germline lookup yields CDR1 DFQATT and CDR2 SNEGSKA (reference sequence). CDR3 length equals 13 residues.

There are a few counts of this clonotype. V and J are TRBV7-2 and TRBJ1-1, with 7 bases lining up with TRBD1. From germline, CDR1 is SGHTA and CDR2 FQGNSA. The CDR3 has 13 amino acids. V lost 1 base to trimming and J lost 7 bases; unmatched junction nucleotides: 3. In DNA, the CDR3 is TGTGCCAGCAGCTTAGGTACAGGGGTTGAAGCTTTCTTT. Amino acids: CASSLGTGVEAFF. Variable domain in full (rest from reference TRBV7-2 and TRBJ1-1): GAGVSQSPSNKVTEKGKDVELRCDPISGHTALYWYRQSLGQGLEFLIYFQGNSAPDKSGLPSDRFSAERTGGSVSTLTIQRTQQEDSAVYLCASSLGTGVEAFFGQGTRLTVV.

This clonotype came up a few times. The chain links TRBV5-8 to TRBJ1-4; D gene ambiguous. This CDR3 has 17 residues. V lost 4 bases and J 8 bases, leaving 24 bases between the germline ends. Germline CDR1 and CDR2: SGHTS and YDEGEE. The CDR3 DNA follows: TGTGCCAGCAGCCTCGCTGTAGGACCCAATCGAGACGAAAAACTGTTTTTT. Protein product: CASSLAVGPNRDEKLFF. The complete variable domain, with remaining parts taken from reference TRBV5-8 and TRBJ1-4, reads EAGVTQSPTHLIKTRGQQATLRCSPISGHTSVYWYQQALGLGLQFLLWYDEGEERNRGNFPPRFSGRQFPNYSSELNVNALELEDSALYLCASSLAVGPNRDEKLFFGSGTQLSVL.

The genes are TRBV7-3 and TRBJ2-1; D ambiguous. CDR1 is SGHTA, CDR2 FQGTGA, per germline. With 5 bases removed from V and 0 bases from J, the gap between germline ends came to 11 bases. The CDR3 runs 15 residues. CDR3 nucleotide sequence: TGTGCCAGCAGCCCCCCCGGTGGCTCCTACAATGAGCAGTTCTTC. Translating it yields CASSPPGGSYNEQFF.

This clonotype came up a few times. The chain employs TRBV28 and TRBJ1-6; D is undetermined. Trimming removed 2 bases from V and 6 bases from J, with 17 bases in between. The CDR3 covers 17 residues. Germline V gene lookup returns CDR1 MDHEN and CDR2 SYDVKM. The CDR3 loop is CASSLITAKTVNSPLHF. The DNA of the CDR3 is TGTGCCAGCAGTTTAATTACAGCGAAAACCGTTAATTCACCCCTCCACTTT.

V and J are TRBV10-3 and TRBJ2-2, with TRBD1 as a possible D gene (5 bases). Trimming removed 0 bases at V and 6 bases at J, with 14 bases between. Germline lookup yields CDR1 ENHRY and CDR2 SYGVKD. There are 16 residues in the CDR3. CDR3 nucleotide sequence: TGTGCCATCAGTGAGTCGGGGCAGGGCTTTGCCGGGGAGCTGTTTTTT. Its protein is CAISESGQGFAGELFF.

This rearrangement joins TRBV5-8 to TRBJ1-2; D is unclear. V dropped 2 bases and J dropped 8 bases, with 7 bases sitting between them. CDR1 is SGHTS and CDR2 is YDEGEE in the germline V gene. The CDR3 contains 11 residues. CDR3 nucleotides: TGTGCCAGCAGCTTTCAGTACGGCTACACCTTC. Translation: CASSFQYGYTF. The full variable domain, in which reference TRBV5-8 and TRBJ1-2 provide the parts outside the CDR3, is EAGVTQSPTHLIKTRGQQATLRCSPISGHTSVYWYQQALGLGLQFLLWYDEGEERNRGNFPPRFSGRQFPNYSSELNVNALELEDSALYLCASSFQYGYTFGSGTRLTVV.